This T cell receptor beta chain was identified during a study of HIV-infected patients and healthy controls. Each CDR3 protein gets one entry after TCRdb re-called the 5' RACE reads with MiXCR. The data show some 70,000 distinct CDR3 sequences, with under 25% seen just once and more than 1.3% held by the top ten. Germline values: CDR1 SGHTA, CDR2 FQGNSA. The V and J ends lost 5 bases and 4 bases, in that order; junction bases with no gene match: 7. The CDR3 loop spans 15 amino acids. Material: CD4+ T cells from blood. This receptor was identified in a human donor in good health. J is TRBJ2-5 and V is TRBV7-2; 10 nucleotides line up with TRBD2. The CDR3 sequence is CASSLERGGLETQYF. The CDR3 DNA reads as TGTGCCAGCAGCCTAGAGCGGGGGGGTTTAGAGACCCAGTACTTC.